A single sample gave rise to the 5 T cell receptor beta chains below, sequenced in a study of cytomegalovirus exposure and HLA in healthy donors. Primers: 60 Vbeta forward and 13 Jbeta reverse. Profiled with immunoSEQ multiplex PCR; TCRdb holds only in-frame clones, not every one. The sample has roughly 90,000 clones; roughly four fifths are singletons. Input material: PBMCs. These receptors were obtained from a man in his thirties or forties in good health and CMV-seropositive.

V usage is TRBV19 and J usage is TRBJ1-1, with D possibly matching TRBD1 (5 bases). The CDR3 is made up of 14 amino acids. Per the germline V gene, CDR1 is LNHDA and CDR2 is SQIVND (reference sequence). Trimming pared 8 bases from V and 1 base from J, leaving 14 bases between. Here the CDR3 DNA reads TGTGCCAGTCGTCTCACAGGCGGGAACACTGAAGCTTTCTTT. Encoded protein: CASRLTGGNTEAFF.

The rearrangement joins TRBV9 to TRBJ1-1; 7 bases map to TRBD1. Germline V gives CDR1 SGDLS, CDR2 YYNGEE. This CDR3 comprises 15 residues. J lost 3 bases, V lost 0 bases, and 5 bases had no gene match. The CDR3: CASSVADRADTEAFF. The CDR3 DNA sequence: TGTGCCAGCAGCGTAGCTGACAGGGCTGACACTGAAGCTTTCTTT.

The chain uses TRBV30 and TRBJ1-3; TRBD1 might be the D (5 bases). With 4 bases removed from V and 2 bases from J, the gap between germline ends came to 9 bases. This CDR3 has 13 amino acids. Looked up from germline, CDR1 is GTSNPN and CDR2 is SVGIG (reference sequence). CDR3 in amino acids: CAWTWTTGNTIYF. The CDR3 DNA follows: TGTGCCTGGACCTGGACAACTGGAAACACCATATATTTT.

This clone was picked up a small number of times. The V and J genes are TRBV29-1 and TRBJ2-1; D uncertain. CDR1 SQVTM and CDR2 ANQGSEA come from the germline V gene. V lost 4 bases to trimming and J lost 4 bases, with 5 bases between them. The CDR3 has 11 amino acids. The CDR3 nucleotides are TGCAGCGTTGGGCAGTACAATGAGCAGTTCTTC. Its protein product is CSVGQYNEQFF.

CDR3 in amino acids: CASSPRGTESTDTQYF. In DNA form, the CDR3 reads TGTGCCAGCAGCCCGAGAGGGACAGAAAGCACAGATACGCAGTATTTT. The rearrangement uses TRBV7-9 and TRBJ2-3; TRBD1 agrees at 7 bases. The CDR3 totals 16 residues. V trimming: 5 bases; J trimming: 0 bases; junction bases outside the gene matches: 8. CDR1 is SEHNR, CDR2 FQNEAQ, per germline (reference sequence).